This TCR beta chain was sequenced in a study of T-cell memory formation after mild COVID-19 (TCRdb year 2021). For the wider study: TCR sequence clusters from the two donors were found to be largely donor specific. Longitudinal TCRalpha and TCRbeta repertoire sequencing tracked T-cell clones expanding and contracting after mild COVID-19 in two donors. The cohort comprised two young, previously healthy adult volunteers, one female and one male. What the study reported, not specific to this receptor: The study included only two mild cases, and larger cohorts that include severe cases with pre-infection samples were judged to be necessary. Whether the second-wave clones peaking on day 37 were SARS-CoV-2 specific was not confirmed. Contracting CD4+ clones were located mainly in the CM and EM memory subsets, whereas CD8+ clones were found to be enriched in EMRA. Clones that contracted from day 15 to 85 showed balanced CD4/CD8 phenotypes, whereas a second wave of clones that expanded from day 15 to 37 leaned towards CD4+. Some responding clones were detected in pre-infection memory, which suggested that pre-existing cross-reactive memory T cells had joined the SARS-CoV-2 response.

Ficoll-Paque density gradient centrifugation was used to isolate PBMCs. The CDR3 numbers 13 residues from cysteine through phenylalanine. Only the CDR3 DNA is retained, 39 bases long and in frame from the first base. V sheds 8 bases and J sheds 2 bases, leaving 13 bases between their ends. CDR1 and CDR2 are drawn from the germline V gene (reference sequence): DFQATT, SNEGSKA. This clonotype appeared a few times. This clone's antigen is unknown. Base qualities are not at hand, and no much larger clone is one base apart. Sequencing used an Illumina NovaSeq 6000. cDNA libraries for TCRalpha and TCRbeta were prepared by 5'RACE using constant-segment primers, with sample barcodes and unique molecular identifiers added. Trizol reagent was used to extract RNA from every sample. Library amplification was performed in two PCR steps, and a second sample barcode and Illumina TruSeq adapters were introduced in the second step. Libraries were sequenced on an Illumina NovaSeq with 2 x 150 bp paired-end reads. On the authors' methods: Demultiplexing of reads and collapsing into UMI-guided consensus sequences were performed with migec v1.2.7. Using mixcr v2.1.11, UMI consensuses were aligned to TRA and TRB V and J templates and then assembled into clonotypes. Clonotypes were classified as expanded or contracted when called significant by both edgeR and NoisET, with noise models trained on biological replicates. For edgeR calls, the cutoffs were a false discovery rate-adjusted p below 0.01 and a log2 fold-change threshold of 1. As an exploratory analysis of dynamics, max-normalized trajectories of the 1000 most abundant clonotypes were examined with PCA combined with hierarchical clustering. Separately sequenced CD4+ and CD8+ repertoires were used to assign the CD4 or CD8 phenotype of responding clones. In-frame beta chains were kept once TCRdb had trimmed the public reads at Q25 with fastp and called clones with MiXCR. Each CDR3 protein gets just one entry, which takes the most common genes and DNA from the rows behind it. None of the V and J calls come from the authors' own analysis; TCRdb made them. This sample holds around 390,000 distinct CDR3 sequences; roughly 15% were observed only once. The ten largest clones capture about 22% of the sample.

The sample taken for sequencing was PBMCs or a T cell subset sorted from them (not recorded which). In this chain, TRBV20-1 is recombined with TRBJ2-1, and possibly TRBD2, on 6 matching bases. The TCR was taken from a man between 18 and 35 years old who had mild COVID-19 (a few samples of this study predate the infection). The sample titles of this study are shuffled in the database, so cell type and time point are left out; the donor was told from shared clones. The CDR3 protein: CSPWGETYNEQFF. The DNA sequence is as follows: TGCAGTCCCTGGGGGGAGACCTACAATGAGCAGTTCTTC.